This TCR beta chain comes out of a study of identical twins. Whole-study findings and limits: Out-of-frame alpha sequences shared by twins showed excess low generation probability. Excess twin sharing in beta out-of-frame sequences was weaker.

This clonotype came up a few times. Antigen specificity is unknown. A universal primer site was created by template switching, with the cDNA bearing unique molecular identifiers. Each CDR3 protein gets one entry after TCRdb re-called the 5' RACE reads with MiXCR. The sample has about 890,000 distinct CDR3 sequences, 9% to 15% seen once. Trimming took 2 bases from V and 9 from J; bases not matched to a gene: 12. Germline lookup yields CDR1 DFQATT and CDR2 SNEGSKA (reference sequence). The CDR3 sequence is 15 residues long. With no exceptions, donors were healthy Caucasians. These data were likewise used in another study, on yellow fever vaccine responses in identical twins.

The chain links TRBV20-1 to TRBJ2-1; 8 positions agree with TRBD2. The sample consisted of PBMCs. The receptor was derived from a woman in her late teens or twenties in good health. In DNA form, the CDR3 reads TGCAGTGCTAGAATTCGGGAGGGCCTTTCTATTGAGCAGTTCTTC. Translating it yields CSARIREGLSIEQFF.